These T cell receptor beta chains were read from a single sample in a study of beta chain features in type 1 diabetes. Method: immunoSEQ multiplex PCR; TCRdb's copy keeps in-frame clones and lacks some. Counted here are some 230,000 clones, 9.6% occurring once; the ten biggest clones make up around 0.031%. Sequences were obtained from naive CD4+ T cells from blood. These receptors were collected from a woman in her late teens or twenties in good health. Each CDR3 is given without its conserved first and last residue. The listing skips clone size in some rows; elsewhere it reads once, few, many or a size class.

>TRBJ2-1|.|TRBV2
ASSGPGQGGNEQF
>TRBJ1-3|.|TRBV5-1
ASSPGGDRGNTIY
>TRBJ1-1|.|TRBV7-8
ASSLGLQGNTEAF
>TRBJ2-1|.|TRBV29-1
SVEDQVWTVVYNEQF
>TRBJ2-5|.|TRBV5-1
ASSPGSIAGGQETQY
>TRBJ1-5|few|TRBV30
AWSGDRGRNQPQH
>TRBJ2-1|few|TRBV4-1
ASSLSILGGREQF
>TRBJ1-6|few|TRBV6-6
ASSTLGQGNSPLH
>TRBJ2-1|few|TRBV20-1
SASRVDEQF
>TRBJ1-4|.|TRBV2
ASTPLQGARATNEKLF
>TRBJ1-6|few|TRBV5-6
ASSLRDRGNSPLH
>TRBJ1-6|few|TRBV30
ACLRGQGKGVYNSPLH
>TRBJ2-1|few|TRBV10-3
AISTYRGNEQF
>TRBJ2-7|.|TRBV6-5
ASTPPGRSEQY
>TRBJ1-1|.|TRBV10-3
AITQGGMNTEAF
>TRBJ1-2|few|TRBV5-4
ASSLEARVYGYT
>TRBJ2-7|few|TRBV7-9
ASSPRDRAYEQY
>TRBJ1-3|few|TRBV18
ASSPVFQVSSGNTIY
>TRBJ2-5|few|TRBV5-1
ASSLYGRSAQETQY
>TRBJ2-1|few|TRBV30
AWGGQAAGYNEQF
>TRBJ1-1|few|TRBV30
ASMGGQDKTEAF
>TRBJ2-1|few|TRBV5-1
ASMAVAPHNEQF
>TRBJ1-1|.|TRBV27
ASSRDTEAF
>TRBJ2-7|.|TRBV29-1
SVEKGFPYEQY
>TRBJ2-1|.|TRBV18
ASSLAGGYNEQF
>TRBJ2-6|few|TRBV5-1
ASSLVNRAGANVLT
>TRBJ2-3|few|TRBV30
AWSPLGAGGRFSDTQY
>TRBJ1-2|.|TRBV18
ASSGDIPVSNYGYT
>TRBJ2-7|few|TRBV19
ASSDNYYEQY
>TRBJ1-1|few|TRBV30
AWSRFGQGNTEAF
>TRBJ1-1|few|TRBV7-9
ASSPGRSWENTEAF
>TRBJ2-1|.|TRBV5-1
ASSLPGHTSYNEQF
>TRBJ2-7|.|TRBV7-9
ASSLEGGRADEQY
>TRBJ2-2|.|TRBV2
ASSEPRRAGELF
>TRBJ2-1|few|TRBV19
ASKAEASTNEQF
>TRBJ1-2|few|TRBV11-2
ASSRRDYGYT
>TRBJ1-5|few|TRBV4-1
ASSQVFNQPQH
>TRBJ1-5|.|TRBV30
AWSVWGGSWGNQPQH
>TRBJ2-3|.|TRBV2
ASSEVPSGMIASTDTQY
>TRBJ1-1|.|TRBV5-1
ASSLAGTGFLGTEAF
>TRBJ1-1|few|TRBV5-4
ASSLPTGADEAF
>TRBJ2-5|.|TRBV5-1
ASSLALGAGETQY
>TRBJ1-2|few|TRBV2
ASSVRGDYGYT
>TRBJ2-6|few|TRBV14
ASSLRLAGGSGANVLT
>TRBJ2-7|few|TRBV7-9
ASSRDFSSYEQY
>TRBJ2-1|.|TRBV11-2
ASSPHRSLMNEQF
>TRBJ1-5|few|TRBV2
ASSERTDSNQPQH
>TRBJ2-7|.|TRBV30
AWSNRQVGEQY
>TRBJ1-1|few|TRBV18
ASSPTGWDTEAF
>TRBJ1-1|few|TRBV5-6
ASSFGGWNTEAF
>TRBJ2-3|few|TRBV5-1
ASSLVASGGADTQY
>TRBJ1-1|.|TRBV7-9
ASSLGVDRNTEAF
>TRBJ2-7|.|TRBV5-4
ASSPGTGSVHEQY
>TRBJ2-1|.|TRBV6-1
ASSLVAVDEQF